This T cell receptor (beta chain) was identified during a study of T-cell reconstitution after alpha-beta-depleted transplantation in children (TCRdb year 2016). About the full investigation: Using TCR repertoire profiling, the study followed T-cell immune reconstitution in a quantitative way in children after TCRalphabeta/CD19-depleted allogeneic hematopoietic cell transplantation. Overall study outcomes, separate from this receptor: In some patients, high TCRbeta diversity at day 60 was attributed to recipient T cells and intrathymic progenitors that had survived conditioning. Over the following months the frequencies of hyperexpanded clones went down, and after one year T-cell counts and TCRbeta diversity were mostly credited to newly produced T cells. About two months after transplant, the apparently early recovery of alphabetaT-cell counts reportedly depended on just several hundred clones that had expanded rapidly and came from non-depleted graft cells.

V trim: 5 bases; J trim: 0 bases; unmatched bases: 7. From the cysteine up to the phenylalanine, the CDR3 has a length of 16 residues. Kept here is only the CDR3 DNA, which spans 48 bases and is read in frame from base 1. Via the germline V gene, CDR1 is MDHEN and CDR2 SYDVKM. Remarks on this clonotype: No cognate antigen has been identified for it. Base qualities are not recorded, but no much larger clone differs from it by a single base.

This specimen's treatment or condition label, per the study, means: allogeneic hematopoietic cell transplantation with graft depleted of TCRalphabeta T cells and CD19 B cells. The children who served as transplant recipients had been given grafts of TCRalphabeta/CD19-depleted allogeneic hematopoietic cells. The library was produced with PCR. Reads for this sample came from an Illumina HiSeq 2500. TCR libraries were prepared with molecular barcoding, using unique molecular identifiers to normalize TCRbeta repertoire quantification. The public reads were run again by TCRdb, first through fastp at Q25 and then through MiXCR, and only productive beta chains were kept. Entries are consolidated by CDR3 protein sequence, retaining the most common genes and DNA. The sample includes about 440,000 distinct CDR3 sequences, with roughly two fifths observed a single time. Under 35% of the sample comes from the top ten.

The V gene is TRBV28 and the J gene is TRBJ2-1; 7 central bases correspond to TRBD2. This specimen consisted of PBMCs, obtained before TCRalphabeta/CD19-depleted stem cell transplant. This TCR was sampled from a girl aged 2 to 9 with aplastic anemia, due to receive a stem cell transplant. The CDR3 protein: CASSPPSGDSYNEQFF. The nucleotide sequence reads TGTGCCAGCAGTCCGCCAAGCGGGGACTCCTACAATGAGCAGTTCTTC.